This TCR beta chain is from a study of immune cell composition in non-small cell lung cancer. The CDR3 runs to 17 residues. Germline V CDR1 and CDR2: SGDLS, YYNGEE. V was clipped by 3 bases and J by 0 bases; unmatched bases: 7. Data came from immunoSEQ multiplex PCR; TCRdb stores just in-frame clones and leaves some out. The sample has around 9,100 clones, about 80% seen once. The receptor comes from a human donor with non-small cell lung cancer. The sequenced sample consisted of lung tumor tissue. The rearrangement uses TRBV9 and TRBJ2-1; 9 nucleotides align to TRBD2. CDR3 sequence: CASSAPTSGLSYNEQFF. CDR3 in DNA: TGTGCCAGCAGCGCGCCGACTAGCGGACTCTCCTACAATGAGCAGTTCTTC.